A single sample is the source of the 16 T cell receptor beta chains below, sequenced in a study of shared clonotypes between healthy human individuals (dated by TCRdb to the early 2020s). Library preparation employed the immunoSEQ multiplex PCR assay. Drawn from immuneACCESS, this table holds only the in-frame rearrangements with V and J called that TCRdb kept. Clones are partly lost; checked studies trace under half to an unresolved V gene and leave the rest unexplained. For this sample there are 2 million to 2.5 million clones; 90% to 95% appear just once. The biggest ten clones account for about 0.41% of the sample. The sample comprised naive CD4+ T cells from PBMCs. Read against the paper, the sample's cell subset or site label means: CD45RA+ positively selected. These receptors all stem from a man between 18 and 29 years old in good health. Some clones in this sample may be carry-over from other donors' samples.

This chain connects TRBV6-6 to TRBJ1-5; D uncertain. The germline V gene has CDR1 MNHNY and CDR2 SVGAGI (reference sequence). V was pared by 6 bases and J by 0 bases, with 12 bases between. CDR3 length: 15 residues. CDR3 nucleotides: TGTGCCAGCAGCGTCACGCTCTATAGCAATCAGCCCCAGCATTTT. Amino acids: CASSVTLYSNQPQHF.

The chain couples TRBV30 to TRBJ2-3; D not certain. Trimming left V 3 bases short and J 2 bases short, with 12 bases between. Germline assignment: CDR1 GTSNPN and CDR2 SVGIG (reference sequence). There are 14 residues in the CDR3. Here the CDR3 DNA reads TGTGCCTGGAGCCCAAGCTATCCCACAGATACGCAGTATTTT. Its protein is CAWSPSYPTDTQYF.

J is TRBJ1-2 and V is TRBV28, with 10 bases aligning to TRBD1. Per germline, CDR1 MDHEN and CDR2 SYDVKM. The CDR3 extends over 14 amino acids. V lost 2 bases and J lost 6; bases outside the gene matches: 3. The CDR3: CASSLPGQGNGYTF. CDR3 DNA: TGTGCCAGCAGTTTACCGGGACAGGGGAATGGCTACACCTTC.

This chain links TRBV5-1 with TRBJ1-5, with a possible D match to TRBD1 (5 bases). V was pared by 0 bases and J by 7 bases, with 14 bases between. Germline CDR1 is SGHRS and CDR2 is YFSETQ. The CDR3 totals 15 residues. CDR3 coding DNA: TGCGCCAGCAGCTTGGGGGACGGGGCCGGCCAGCCCCAGCATTTT. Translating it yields CASSLGDGAGQPQHF.

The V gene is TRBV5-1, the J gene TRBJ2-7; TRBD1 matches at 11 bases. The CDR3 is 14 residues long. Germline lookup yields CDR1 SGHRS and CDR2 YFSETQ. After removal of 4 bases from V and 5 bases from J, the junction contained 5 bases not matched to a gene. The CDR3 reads CASSARTGGDEQYF. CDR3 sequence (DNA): TGCGCCAGCAGCGCCCGGACAGGGGGCGACGAGCAGTACTTC.

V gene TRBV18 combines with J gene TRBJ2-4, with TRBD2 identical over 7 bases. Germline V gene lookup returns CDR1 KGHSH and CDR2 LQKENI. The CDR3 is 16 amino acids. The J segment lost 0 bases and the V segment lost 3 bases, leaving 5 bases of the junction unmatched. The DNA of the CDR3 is TGTGCCAGCTCACCGGCAGGGAGGGAAGCCAAAAACATTCAGTACTTC. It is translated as CASSPAGREAKNIQYF.

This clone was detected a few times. The CDR3 region is CAWSAQGLGPQHF. In nucleotides, the CDR3 is TGTGCCTGGAGCGCCCAGGGGCTGGGGCCCCAGCATTTT. The chain recombines TRBV30 with TRBJ1-5; D possibly corresponds to TRBD1 (6 bases). The germline V gene has CDR1 GTSNPN and CDR2 SVGIG (reference sequence). The ends were cut back, 3 bases at V and 9 bases at J, with 15 bases in the middle. This CDR3 is built from 13 residues.

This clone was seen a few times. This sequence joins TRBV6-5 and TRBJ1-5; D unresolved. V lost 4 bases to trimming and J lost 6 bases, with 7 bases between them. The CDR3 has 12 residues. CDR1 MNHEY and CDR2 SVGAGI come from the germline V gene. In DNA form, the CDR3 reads TGTGCCAGCAGTTCCCCTTTTCAGCCCCAGCATTTT. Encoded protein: CASSSPFQPQHF.

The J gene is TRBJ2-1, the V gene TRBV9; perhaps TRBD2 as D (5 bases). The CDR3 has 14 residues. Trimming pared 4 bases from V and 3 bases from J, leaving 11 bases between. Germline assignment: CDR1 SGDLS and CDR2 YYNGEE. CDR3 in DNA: TGTGCCAGCAGCACCCTCGGGGTCTACAATGAGCAGTTCTTC. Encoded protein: CASSTLGVYNEQFF.

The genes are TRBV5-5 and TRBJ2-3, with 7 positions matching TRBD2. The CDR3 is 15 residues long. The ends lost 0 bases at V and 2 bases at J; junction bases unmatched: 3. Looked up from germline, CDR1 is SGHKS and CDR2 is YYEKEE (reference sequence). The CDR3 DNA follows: TGTGCCAGCAGCTTGGCGGGGGGAACCACAGATACGCAGTATTTT. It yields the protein CASSLAGGTTDTQYF. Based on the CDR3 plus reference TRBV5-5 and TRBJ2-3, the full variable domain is DAGVTQSPTHLIKTRGQQVTLRCSPISGHKSVSWYQQVLGQGPQFIFQYYEKEERGRGNFPDRFSARQFPNYSSELNVNALLLGDSALYLCASSLAGGTTDTQYFGPGTRLTVL.

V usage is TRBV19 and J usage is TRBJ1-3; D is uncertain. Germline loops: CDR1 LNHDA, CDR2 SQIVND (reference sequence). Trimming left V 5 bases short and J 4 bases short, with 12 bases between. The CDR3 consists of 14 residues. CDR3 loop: CASSPWISGNTIYF. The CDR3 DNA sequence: TGTGCCAGTAGTCCATGGATATCCGGAAACACCATATATTTT. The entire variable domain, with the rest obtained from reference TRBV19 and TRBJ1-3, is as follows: DGGITQSPKYLFRKEGQNVTLSCEQNLNHDAMYWYRQDPGQGLRLIYYSQIVNDFQKGDIAEGYSVSREKKESFPLTVTSAQKNPTAFYLCASSPWISGNTIYFGEGSWLTVV.

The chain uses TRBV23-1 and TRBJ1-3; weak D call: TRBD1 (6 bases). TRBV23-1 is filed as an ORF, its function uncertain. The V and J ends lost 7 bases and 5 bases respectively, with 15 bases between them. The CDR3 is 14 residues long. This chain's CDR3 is CASTLRTARNTIYF. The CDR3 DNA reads TGCGCCAGCACCCTCAGGACAGCCAGAAACACCATATATTTT.

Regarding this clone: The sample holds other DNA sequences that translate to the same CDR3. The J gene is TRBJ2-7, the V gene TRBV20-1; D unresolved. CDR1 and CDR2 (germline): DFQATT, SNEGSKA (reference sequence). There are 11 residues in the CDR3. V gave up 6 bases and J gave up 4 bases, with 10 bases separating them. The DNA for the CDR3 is TGCAGTGCCCCGGATACTTACGAGCAGTACTTC. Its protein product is CSAPDTYEQYF.

CDR3 sequence: CASSLDRVTNTEAFF. CDR3 DNA sequence: TGTGCCAGCAGCTTAGACAGGGTGACGAACACTGAAGCTTTCTTT. The chain is built from TRBV7-2 and TRBJ1-1, with D possibly matching TRBD1 (6 bases). The CDR3 spans 15 residues. Germline V gene sequence: CDR1 SGHTA, CDR2 FQGNSA. The V gene lost 1 base and the J gene lost 1 base, with 10 bases spanning the gap. The variable domain in full, with the rest retrieved from reference TRBV7-2 and TRBJ1-1, is GAGVSQSPSNKVTEKGKDVELRCDPISGHTALYWYRQSLGQGLEFLIYFQGNSAPDKSGLPSDRFSAERTGGSVSTLTIQRTQQEDSAVYLCASSLDRVTNTEAFFGQGTRLTVV.

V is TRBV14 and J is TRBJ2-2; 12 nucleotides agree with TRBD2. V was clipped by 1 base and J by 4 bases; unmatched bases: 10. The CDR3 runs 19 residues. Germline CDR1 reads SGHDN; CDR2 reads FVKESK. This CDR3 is CASSQGSRLAGAGTGELFF. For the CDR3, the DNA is TGTGCCAGCAGCCAAGGCTCCCGACTAGCGGGAGCTGGCACCGGGGAGCTGTTTTTT.

The CDR3 DNA reads as TGTGCCAGCAGTGAGCAGGGACAGGGGGACACTGAAGCTTTCTTT. It codes for CASSEQGQGDTEAFF. This sequence joins TRBV2 and TRBJ1-1; 11 bases agree with TRBD1. The germline V gene encodes CDR1 SNHLY and CDR2 FYNNEI. With 3 bases clipped from V and 3 bases from J, the junction kept 3 bases outside the gene matches. The CDR3 sequence is 15 residues long. The full variable domain, in which reference TRBV2 and TRBJ1-1 provide the parts outside the CDR3, is EPEVTQTPSHQVTQMGQEVILRCVPISNHLYFYWYRQILGQKVEFLVSFYNNEISEKSEIFDDQFSVERPDGSNFTLKIRSTKLEDSAMYFCASSEQGQGDTEAFFGQGTRLTVV.